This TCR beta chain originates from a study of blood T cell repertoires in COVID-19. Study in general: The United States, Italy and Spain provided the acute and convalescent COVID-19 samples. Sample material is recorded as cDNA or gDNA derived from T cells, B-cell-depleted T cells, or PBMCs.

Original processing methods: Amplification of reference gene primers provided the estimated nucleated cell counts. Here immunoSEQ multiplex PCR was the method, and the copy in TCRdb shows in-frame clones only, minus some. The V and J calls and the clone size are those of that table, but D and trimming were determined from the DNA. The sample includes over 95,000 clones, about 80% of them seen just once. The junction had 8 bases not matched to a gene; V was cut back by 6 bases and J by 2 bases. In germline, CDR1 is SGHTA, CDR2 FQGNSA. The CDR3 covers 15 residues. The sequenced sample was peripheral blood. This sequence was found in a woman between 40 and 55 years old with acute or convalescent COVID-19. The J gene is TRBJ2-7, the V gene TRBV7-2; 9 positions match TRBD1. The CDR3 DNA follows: TGTGCCAGCAGTGGTGGGACAGGGAGGGCCTACGAGCAGTACTTC. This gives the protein CASSGGTGRAYEQYF.